This TCR beta chain was sequenced in a study of cytomegalovirus exposure and HLA in healthy donors. The germline V gene encodes CDR1 MGHRA and CDR2 YSYEKL. Trimming removed 0 bases from V and 8 bases from J, with 8 bases in between. The CDR3 contains 13 residues. Primers included in the PCR were 60 Vbeta and 13 Jbeta primers. Assay used: immunoSEQ multiplex PCR; TCRdb lists only in-frame clones, some missing. The repertoire holds approximately 150,000 clones, with around 90% as singletons. The specimen was PBMCs. The receptor was derived from a woman aged 40-49 years in good health and CMV-seronegative. V usage is TRBV4-1 and J usage is TRBJ2-1, with D perhaps matching TRBD2 (5 bases). The CDR3 here is CASSQDLEDEQFF. The CDR3 coding sequence is TGCGCCAGCAGCCAAGATTTGGAGGATGAGCAGTTCTTC.